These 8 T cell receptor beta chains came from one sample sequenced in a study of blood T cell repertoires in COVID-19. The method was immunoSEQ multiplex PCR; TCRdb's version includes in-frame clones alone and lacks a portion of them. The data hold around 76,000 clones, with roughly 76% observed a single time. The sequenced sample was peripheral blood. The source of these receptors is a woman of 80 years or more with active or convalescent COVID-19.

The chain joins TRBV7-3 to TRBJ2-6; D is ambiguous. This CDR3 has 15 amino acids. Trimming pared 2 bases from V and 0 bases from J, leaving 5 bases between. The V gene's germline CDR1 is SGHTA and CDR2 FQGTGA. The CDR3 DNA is TGTGCCAGCAGCTTACCCGTCTCTGGGGCCAACGTCCTGACTTTC. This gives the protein CASSLPVSGANVLTF.

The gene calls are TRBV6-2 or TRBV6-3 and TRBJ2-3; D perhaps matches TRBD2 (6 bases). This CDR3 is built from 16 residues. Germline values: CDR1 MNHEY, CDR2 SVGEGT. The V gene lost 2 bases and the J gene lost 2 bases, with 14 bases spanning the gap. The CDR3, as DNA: TGTGCCAGCAGTTACGGCCTAGCGCCCTTCACAGATACGCAGTATTTT. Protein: CASSYGLAPFTDTQYF.

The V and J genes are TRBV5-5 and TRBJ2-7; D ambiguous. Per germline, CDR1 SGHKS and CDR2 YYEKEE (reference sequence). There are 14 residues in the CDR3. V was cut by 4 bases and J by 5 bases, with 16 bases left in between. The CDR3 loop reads CASSLRPTPDEQYF. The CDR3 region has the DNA TGTGCCAGCAGCCTACGCCCCACTCCGGACGAGCAGTACTTC.

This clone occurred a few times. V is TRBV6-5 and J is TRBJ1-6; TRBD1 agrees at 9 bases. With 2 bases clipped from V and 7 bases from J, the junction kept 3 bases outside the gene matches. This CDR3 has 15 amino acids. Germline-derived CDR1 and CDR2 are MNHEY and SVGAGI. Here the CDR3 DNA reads TGTGCCAGCAGTTACATAGGGACAGGGAATTCACCCCTCCACTTT. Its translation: CASSYIGTGNSPLHF.

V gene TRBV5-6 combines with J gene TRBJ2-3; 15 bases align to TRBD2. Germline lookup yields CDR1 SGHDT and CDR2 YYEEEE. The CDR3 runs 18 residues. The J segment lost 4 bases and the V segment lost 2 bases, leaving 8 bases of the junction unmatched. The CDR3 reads CASSLWTSGGAGPDTQYF. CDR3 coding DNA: TGTGCCAGCAGCTTATGGACTAGCGGGGGGGCCGGCCCAGATACGCAGTATTTT.

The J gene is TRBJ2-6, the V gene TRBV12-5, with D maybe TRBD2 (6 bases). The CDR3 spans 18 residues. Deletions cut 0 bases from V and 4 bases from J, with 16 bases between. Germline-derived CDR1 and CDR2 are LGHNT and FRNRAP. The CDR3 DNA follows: TGTGCTAGTGGTTTGGTGCGGGGCGGTATCGTGGGGGCCAACGTCCTGACTTTC. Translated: CASGLVRGGIVGANVLTF.

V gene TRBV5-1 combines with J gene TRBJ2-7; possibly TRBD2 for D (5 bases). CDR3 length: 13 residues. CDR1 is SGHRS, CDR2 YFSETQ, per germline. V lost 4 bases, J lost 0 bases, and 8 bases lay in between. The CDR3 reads CASSEGASYEQYF. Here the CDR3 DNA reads TGCGCCAGCAGCGAGGGTGCCTCCTACGAGCAGTACTTC.

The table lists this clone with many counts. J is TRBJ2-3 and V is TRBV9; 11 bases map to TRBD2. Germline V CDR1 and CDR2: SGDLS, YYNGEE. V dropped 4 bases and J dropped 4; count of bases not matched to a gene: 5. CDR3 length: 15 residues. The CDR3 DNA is TGTGCCAGCAGCTTTAGCGGGGGGGCATCAGATACGCAGTATTTT. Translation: CASSFSGGASDTQYF.